This TCR beta chain was sequenced in a study of blood T cells in healthy people across ages. The overall study: Template-switching capture recovered about one barcoded beta molecule per two T cells.

In the case of this clonotype: What it binds is unknown.

Study results and caveats: Age brought a roughly linear fall in TCR beta diversity measured per million T cells.

The second PCR ran 7 to 11 cycles with a sample-barcoded 5' primer and J-beta primers. Each cDNA molecule received a tag from a template-switch adaptor that had 12 random nucleotides. Sequencing of every sample gave 3 million or more CDR3-containing paired-end reads. TCRdb re-called the 5' RACE reads with MiXCR, one entry per CDR3 protein. The sample has approximately 850,000 distinct CDR3 sequences, over 45% seen once. Germline CDR1 reads ENHRY; CDR2 reads SYGVKD. The V end was cut by 9 bases, the J end by 3 bases, with 15 bases between. This CDR3 has 13 amino acids. The material sequenced was blood. The chain couples TRBV10-3 to TRBJ2-7; possible D gene TRBD1, 5 bases. The receptor's source is a man aged 30-40 years in good health. CDR3 residues: CAINAGSFYEQYF. The CDR3 DNA reads TGTGCCATAAATGCAGGGTCCTTCTACGAGCAGTACTTC.